This TCR beta chain was captured in a study of regulatory T cells in long-lasting Graves disease. Study-level points and caveats: Thyroid tissue went unstudied; only peripheral blood was examined.

Relying on iRepertoire HTBI primers and Arm-PCR of CDR3 regions, the team built TCR beta libraries. TCRdb re-called the multiplex PCR reads through MiXCR, storing one row per CDR3 protein. The sample has some 410,000 distinct CDR3 sequences; less than 20% are singletons. This clonotype was seen at least ten times. As yet, its antigen is unknown. Stated time point: newly diagnosed GD, antithyroid drugs for less than 3 months. RNA isolated from PBMCs was used to make the TCR library. Germline V gene sequence: CDR1 LNHDA, CDR2 SQIVND (reference sequence). V lost 4 bases, J lost 0 bases, and 7 bases stayed unmatched. The CDR3 is 16 residues long. The same sample was also studied in work on T cells in Graves' hyperthyroidism and ophthalmopathy.

Sequencing used peripheral blood mononuclear cells (PBMCs), obtained at new diagnosis, from a patient treated with antithyroid drugs. This chain uses TRBV19 with TRBJ1-1; 8 positions match TRBD1. This receptor was identified in a woman younger than 45 with Graves disease. The CDR3 DNA is TGTGCCAGTAGTAGAAGTCCGACAGGGGTGAACACTGAAGCTTTCTTT. It translates to CASSRSPTGVNTEAFF.